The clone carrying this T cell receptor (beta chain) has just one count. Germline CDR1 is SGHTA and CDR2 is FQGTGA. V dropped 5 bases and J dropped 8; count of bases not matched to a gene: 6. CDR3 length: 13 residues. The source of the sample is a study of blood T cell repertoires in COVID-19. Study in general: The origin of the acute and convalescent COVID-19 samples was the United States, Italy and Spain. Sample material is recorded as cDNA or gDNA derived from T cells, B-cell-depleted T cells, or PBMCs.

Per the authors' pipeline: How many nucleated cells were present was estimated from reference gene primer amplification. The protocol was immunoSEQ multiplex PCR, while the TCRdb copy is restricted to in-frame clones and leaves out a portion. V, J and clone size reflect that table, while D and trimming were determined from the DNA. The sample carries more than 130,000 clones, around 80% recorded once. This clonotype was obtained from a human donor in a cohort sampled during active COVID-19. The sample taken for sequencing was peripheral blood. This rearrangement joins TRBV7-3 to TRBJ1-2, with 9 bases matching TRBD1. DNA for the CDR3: TGTGCCAGCAGCCCACAGGGGGCTGAAGGCTACACCTTC. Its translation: CASSPQGAEGYTF.